The clone carrying this TCR beta chain occurred many times. This record belongs to a study of T cells after yellow fever vaccination. The wider study: It was SMART-Seq v4 Ultra Low Input that prepared the fractions with low cell numbers.

The CDR3 runs 13 residues. Deletions cut 2 bases from V and 5 bases from J, with 10 bases between. In germline, CDR1 is LNHNV, CDR2 YYDKDF (reference sequence). MiXCR, run by TCRdb on the 5' RACE reads, gives a single entry per CDR3 protein. Here the sample spans 100,000 to 150,000 distinct CDR3 sequences, 7.4% being singletons. The receptor's source is a man in his late teens or twenties who received the YFV17D yellow fever vaccine. This specimen was CD4+ T cells sorted from PBMCs, taken 9 to 10 days after the first yellow fever vaccination. V gene TRBV15 combines with J gene TRBJ2-7; the D is unclear. In DNA, the CDR3 is TGTGCCACCAGCAGACGACTTGGGGACGAGCAGTACTTC. Amino acid sequence: CATSRRLGDEQYF. The entire variable domain, with the rest obtained from reference TRBV15 and TRBJ2-7, is as follows: DAMVIQNPRYQVTQFGKPVTLSCSQTLNHNVMYWYQQKSSQAPKLLFHYYDKDFNNEADTPDNFQSRRPNTSFCFLDIRSPGLGDTAMYLCATSRRLGDEQYFGPGTRLTVT.